The 24 T cell receptor beta chains reported below all come from one sample, sequenced in a study of regulatory T cells in long-lasting Graves disease. In building TCR beta libraries, iRepertoire HTBI primers were used together with Arm-PCR of CDR3 regions. One entry per CDR3 protein, called by TCRdb with MiXCR from the multiplex PCR reads. The sample shows over 250,000 distinct CDR3 sequences, 22% of them seen only once. As to time point: persistent/refractory GD, antithyroid drugs over 5 years with positive TRAb. From PBMCs, RNA was extracted and then used to make the TCR library. This specimen was peripheral blood mononuclear cells (PBMCs), taken when the disease was refractory, from a patient treated with antithyroid drugs. These receptors were obtained from a female donor with Graves disease.

This clonotype was recorded a few times. The chain employs TRBV6-1 and TRBJ1-1, with 7 bases that match TRBD1. This CDR3 spans 15 amino acids. Germline loops: CDR1 MNHNS, CDR2 SASEGT. Trimming cost V 6 bases and J 1 base; bases outside gene matches: 8. CDR3 sequence reads: CASSSRQGANTEAFF. As DNA, the CDR3 is TGTGCCAGCAGCTCGAGACAGGGCGCGAACACTGAAGCTTTCTTT.

This rearrangement joins TRBV20-1 to TRBJ1-1; D remains ambiguous. The CDR3 totals 14 residues. The V gene's germline CDR1 is DFQATT and CDR2 SNEGSKA (reference sequence). V was pared by 3 bases and J by 4 bases, with 15 bases between. CDR3 residues: CSASGVSFFTEAFF. The CDR3 DNA reads as TGCAGTGCTAGTGGGGTTTCTTTCTTCACTGAAGCTTTCTTT.

This chain joins TRBV4-2 and TRBJ2-7; possibly TRBD1 or TRBD2 for D (5 bases each). The CDR3 covers 15 residues. The germline gives CDR1 LGHNA, CDR2 YNFKEQ. V lost 2 bases and J lost 2, with 13 bases in between. CDR3 DNA sequence: TGTGCCAGCAGCCAAACGAGGGACCCAACCTACGAGCAGTACTTC. Residues: CASSQTRDPTYEQYF.

This clonotype was picked up many times. CDR3 coding DNA: TGTGCCAGCAGTTACCGAGGGGGTGAGGGGAAGACCCAGTACTTC. Translating gives CASSYRGGEGKTQYF. V gene TRBV6-2 or TRBV6-3 combines with J gene TRBJ2-5; tentatively, D is TRBD1 (6 bases). V dropped 2 bases and J dropped 6 bases, with 16 bases sitting between them. The CDR3 length is 15 residues. From germline, CDR1 is MNHEY and CDR2 SVGEGT.

On this clonotype: The junction departs from the called germline gene at one end, perhaps through a read error. The chain has TRBV4-1 and TRBJ1-5; D perhaps matches TRBD1 (5 bases). The germline CDR1 and CDR2 sequences are MGHRA and YSYEKL. The length of the CDR3 is 14 residues. This CDR3 is CANSQAGGSQPQHF. CDR3 nucleotides: TGCGCCAACAGCCAAGCTGGGGGATCTCAGCCCCAGCATTTT.

This clonotype has a count of ten or more. This chain joins TRBV6-1 and TRBJ1-2; 9 nucleotides agree with TRBD1. V gave up 6 bases and J gave up 8 bases; unmatched junction bases: 7. CDR1 is MNHNS and CDR2 is SASEGT in the germline V gene. The CDR3 is 13 residues long. CDR3 coding DNA: TGTGCCAGCAGACCACGGGACAGGGTCGGCTACACCTTC. The encoded protein is CASRPRDRVGYTF.

This clonotype was detected many times. The genes are TRBV4-2 and TRBJ2-6; D is uncertain. Germline V gene lookup returns CDR1 LGHNA and CDR2 YNFKEQ. The ends were cut back, 1 base at V and 1 base at J, with 11 bases in the middle. This CDR3 contains 17 residues. The CDR3 DNA reads as TGTGCCAGCAGCCAAGTGGATACCGGTTCTGGGGCCAACGTCCTGACTTTC. Amino acid sequence: CASSQVDTGSGANVLTF.

This chain connects TRBV25-1 to TRBJ1-2, with D hard to call. The CDR3 spans 12 residues. Germline V gene sequence: CDR1 MGHDK, CDR2 SYGVNS. The V gene lost 8 bases and the J gene lost 9 bases, with 16 bases spanning the gap. CDR3 sequence: CASVGREARYTF. The CDR3 region has the DNA TGTGCCAGCGTCGGGCGGGAGGCGCGCTACACCTTC.

V usage is TRBV2 and J usage is TRBJ2-3; 7 bases are shared with TRBD2. CDR3 length: 17 amino acids. The ends lost 6 bases at V and 0 bases at J; junction bases unmatched: 12. Germline V gene sequence: CDR1 SNHLY, CDR2 FYNNEI. The CDR3 nucleotides read TGTGCCAGCAGCTTAGAGCCTAGCGGATCTAGCACAGATACGCAGTATTTT. It encodes CASSLEPSGSSTDTQYF.

This clonotype was found many times. The chain uses TRBV28 and TRBJ1-1; maybe TRBD1 (6 bases). The V end was cut by 2 bases, the J end by 7 bases, with 14 bases between. Germline values: CDR1 MDHEN, CDR2 SYDVKM. The CDR3 has 14 residues. The CDR3 loop reads CASSLGSRGDEAFF. Here the CDR3 DNA reads TGTGCCAGCAGTTTAGGGTCTAGGGGGGATGAAGCTTTCTTT.

This clonotype was counted many times. The chain recombines TRBV6-1 with TRBJ2-7; D is unclear. V was pared by 2 bases and J by 2 bases, with 1 base between. From germline, CDR1 is MNHNS and CDR2 SASEGT. This CDR3 region has 11 residues. In DNA form, the CDR3 reads TGTGCCAGCAGTGAACCCTACGAGCAGTACTTC. This encodes CASSEPYEQYF.

This clonotype was detected ten times or more. V usage is TRBV2 and J usage is TRBJ2-7, with D tentatively TRBD1 or TRBD2 (5 bases each). This CDR3 is built from 13 residues. V was shortened by 8 bases and J by 3 bases, with 14 bases between the two germline ends. The germline CDR1 and CDR2 sequences are SNHLY and FYNNEI. The CDR3 region has the DNA TGTGCCAGCCAACCGGGGCTCTTCTACGAGCAGTACTTC. Protein product: CASQPGLFYEQYF.

This clonotype appeared many times. V is TRBV28 and J is TRBJ2-7; 12 nucleotides line up with TRBD2. V lost 7 bases to trimming and J lost 6 bases; unmatched junction nucleotides: 7. Germline V gene sequence: CDR1 MDHEN, CDR2 SYDVKM. The CDR3 is made up of 14 amino acids. CDR3 nucleotides: TGTGCCAGCACCCTAGCGGGAGGGCCGGGCGAGCAGTACTTC. Encoded protein: CASTLAGGPGEQYF. Supplemented by reference TRBV28 and TRBJ2-7, the full variable domain reads DVKVTQSSRYLVKRTGEKVFLECVQDMDHENMFWYRQDPGLGLRLIYFSYDVKMKEKGDIPEGYSVSREKKERFSLILESASTNQTSMYLCASTLAGGPGEQYFGPGTRLTVT.

This clonotype was observed many times. The rearrangement links TRBV11-2 to TRBJ2-7; 12 positions match TRBD2. V shed 7 bases and J 2 bases; nucleotides not matched to a gene: 3. This CDR3 region has 14 residues. The germline gives CDR1 SGHAT, CDR2 FQNNGV. For the CDR3, the DNA is TGTGCCAGCAATCTAGCGGGAGGGACCTACGAGCAGTACTTC. The encoded protein is CASNLAGGTYEQYF.

The V and J genes are TRBV10-3 and TRBJ2-7, with 10 bases lining up with TRBD1. V shed 1 base and J 1 base; nucleotides not matched to a gene: 7. CDR1 is ENHRY, CDR2 SYGVKD, per germline. This CDR3 is built from 17 residues. The CDR3 nucleotides read TGTGCCATCAGTGAGTTTAGTGGGACAGGGGTTTCCTACGAGCAGTACTTC. It encodes CAISEFSGTGVSYEQYF.

The table lists this clonotype with many counts. The CDR3 nucleotides are TGTGCCAGCAGCTTAGAATCAGGGGACAATCCCACTGAAGCTTTCTTT. Translating it yields CASSLESGDNPTEAFF. The rearrangement uses TRBV11-2 and TRBJ1-1; weak D call: TRBD1 (6 bases). In germline, CDR1 is SGHAT, CDR2 FQNNGV. V lost 0 bases to trimming and J lost 4 bases, with 15 bases between them. CDR3 length equals 16 residues.

This clonotype has just a few counts. The chain links TRBV7-2 to TRBJ2-5, with 7 bases lining up with TRBD2. The germline V gene has CDR1 SGHTA and CDR2 FQGNSA. Unmatched junction bases numbered 8, after V lost 5 bases and J lost 5 bases. This CDR3 is 14 amino acids long. CDR3 bases: TGTGCCAGCAGCACTCAGAGCGGGATCGAGACCCAGTACTTC. Its translation is CASSTQSGIETQYF.

About this clonotype itself: A much larger clone lies one base from this, so it may be a read error. The rearrangement uses TRBV3-1 and TRBJ2-7; D call uncertain. This CDR3 region has 13 residues. Germline V gene lookup returns CDR1 LGHDT and CDR2 YNNKEL (reference sequence). The CDR3 region is CTSSQRQSYEQYF. CDR3 in DNA: TGTACCAGCAGCCAAAGGCAATCCTACGAGCAGTACTTC.

J is TRBJ1-5 and V is TRBV20-1, with D perhaps TRBD1 (6 bases). This CDR3 region has 13 residues. Trimming took 0 bases from V and 5 from J, leaving 8 bases between them. The germline CDR1 and CDR2 sequences are DFQATT and SNEGSKA (reference sequence). The CDR3 here is CSAREWTDQPQHF. For the CDR3, the DNA is TGCAGTGCTAGAGAGTGGACAGATCAGCCCCAGCATTTT.

This clonotype has a count of ten or more. The chain employs TRBV20-1 and TRBJ1-6; D not resolved. Germline-derived CDR1 and CDR2 are DFQATT and SNEGSKA (reference sequence). The germline V and J ends were trimmed by 6 bases and 10 bases, with 13 bases remaining between them. This CDR3 is built from 12 residues. CDR3 sequence: CSARTEGSPLHF. The CDR3 DNA reads TGCAGTGCCCGGACTGAAGGCTCACCCCTCCACTTT.

J is TRBJ1-1 and V is TRBV27, with 9 bases aligning to TRBD1. J lost 4 bases, V lost 6 bases, and 9 bases had no gene match. Per germline, CDR1 MNHEY and CDR2 SMNVEV (reference sequence). This CDR3 comprises 15 residues. CDR3 loop: CASSPAGTGFTEAFF. The CDR3 DNA sequence: TGTGCCAGCAGCCCTGCGGGGACAGGGTTCACTGAAGCTTTCTTT.

J is TRBJ1-2 and V is TRBV5-1, with D hard to call. The V gene lost 6 bases and the J gene lost 2 bases, with 14 bases spanning the gap. The CDR3 has 14 amino acids. CDR1 and CDR2 (germline): SGHRS, YFSETQ. In DNA form, the CDR3 reads TGCGCCAGCACCCCGGGAGACGAAAACTATGGCTACACCTTC. Encoded protein: CASTPGDENYGYTF.

J is TRBJ2-4 and V is TRBV28, with 9 bases aligning to TRBD2. Germline CDR1 and CDR2: MDHEN and SYDVKM. Trimming took 3 bases from V and 2 from J; bases not matched to a gene: 14. The CDR3 spans 19 residues. DNA of the CDR3: TGTGCCAGCAGTTTTTCTCTAGCGGGAAGTGGCGTATCCAAAAACATTCAGTACTTC. Protein: CASSFSLAGSGVSKNIQYF.

This chain connects TRBV24-1 to TRBJ2-3; D is perhaps TRBD2 (5 bases). From germline, CDR1 is KGHDR and CDR2 SFDVKD. CDR3 size: 17 residues. V shed 9 bases and J shed 0 bases, with 21 bases lying between them. The CDR3 coding sequence is TGTGCCACCGGGATGAGCGGCGGCTACACGAGCACAGATACGCAGTATTTT. This gives the protein CATGMSGGYTSTDTQYF.